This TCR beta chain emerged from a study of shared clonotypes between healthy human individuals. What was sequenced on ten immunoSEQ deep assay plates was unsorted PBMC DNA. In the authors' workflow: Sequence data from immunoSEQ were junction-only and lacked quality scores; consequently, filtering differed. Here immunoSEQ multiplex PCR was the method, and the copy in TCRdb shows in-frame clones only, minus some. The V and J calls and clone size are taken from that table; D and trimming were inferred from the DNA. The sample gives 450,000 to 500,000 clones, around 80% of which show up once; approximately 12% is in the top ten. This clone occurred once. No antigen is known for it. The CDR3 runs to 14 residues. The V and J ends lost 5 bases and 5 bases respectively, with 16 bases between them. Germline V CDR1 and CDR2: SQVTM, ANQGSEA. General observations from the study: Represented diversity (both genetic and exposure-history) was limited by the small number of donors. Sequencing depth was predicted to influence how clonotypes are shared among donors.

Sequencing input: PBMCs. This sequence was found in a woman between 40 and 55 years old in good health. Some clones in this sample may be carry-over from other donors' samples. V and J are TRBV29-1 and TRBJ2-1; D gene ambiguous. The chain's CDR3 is CSVLATQLNNEQFF. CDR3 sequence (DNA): TGCAGCGTTTTGGCCACCCAACTCAACAATGAGCAGTTCTTC.